The clone carrying this TCR beta chain was counted once. Its antigen is still unknown. Germline values: CDR1 SNHLY, CDR2 FYNNEI. V lost 6 bases, J lost 3 bases, and 6 bases stayed unmatched. This CDR3 has 15 residues. Clones were sequenced by immunoSEQ multiplex PCR, and TCRdb holds only the in-frame ones, with some missing. The sample lists some 150,000 clones; less than 90% were seen once. This sample is drawn from a study of cytomegalovirus exposure and HLA in healthy donors. Findings and limits, study-wide: The tendency of first-cohort TCR clusters to co-occur in the 120 or so validation repertoires emerged from a later analysis. Cytomegalovirus status, reportedly, was diagnosed with high specificity and sensitivity by the classifier.

The gene calls are TRBV2 and TRBJ2-1, with 9 bases fitting TRBD2. This clonotype was sampled from a woman aged 18 to 35 in good health and CMV-seropositive. Sequenced: PBMCs. The CDR3, as DNA: TGTGCCAGCAGAATTAGCGGGAGCTTCTACAATGAGCAGTTCTTC. It yields the protein CASRISGSFYNEQFF.